This TCR beta chain came from a study of shared clonotypes between healthy human individuals. V shed 0 bases, J shed 2 bases, and the junction held 4 bases outside the gene matches. The CDR3 contains 16 residues. Germline V gene sequence: CDR1 MGHRA, CDR2 YSYEKL. Here immunoSEQ multiplex PCR was the method, and the copy in TCRdb shows in-frame clones only, minus some. The sample holds 2 million to 2.5 million clones, less than 95% seen once. The V gene is TRBV4-1, the J gene TRBJ2-1; the match to TRBD2 covers 7 bases. The TCR sequence derives from a man in his late teens or twenties in good health. Some clones in this sample may be carry-over from other donors' samples. The sequencing sample was made of naive CD4+ T cells from PBMCs. The sample's subset: CD45RA+ positively selected. CDR3: CASSQDLAGAYNEQFF. The DNA for the CDR3 is TGCGCCAGCAGCCAAGACTTGGCGGGAGCCTACAATGAGCAGTTCTTC.